This T cell receptor beta chain came from a study of blood T cell repertoires in COVID-19. Study-wide context: There were acute and convalescent COVID-19 samples, and they came from the United States, Italy and Spain.

After removal of 3 bases from V and 3 bases from J, the junction contained 5 bases not matched to a gene. This CDR3 is 15 amino acids long. Germline V lookup: CDR1 PRHDT, CDR2 FYEKMQ (reference sequence). Ages ranged from about 18 to 89 years, with residence in 24 US areas. Measured with immunoSEQ multiplex PCR; TCRdb has only the in-frame clones, and not every one. Seen here are around 280,000 clones, 90% observed once, and the top ten hold 1.7%. The specimen was PBMCs or T cells enriched from blood (not recorded which). J is TRBJ1-1 and V is TRBV13, with 9 bases identical to TRBD1. This receptor was taken from a woman aged 18-29 years with acute COVID-19. CDR3 amino acids: CASSFSTGGDTEAFF. In DNA form, the CDR3 reads TGTGCCAGCAGCTTTTCGACAGGGGGTGACACTGAAGCTTTCTTT.